These 23 T cell receptor beta chains originate from one sample sequenced in a study of shared clonotypes between healthy human individuals. Sequencing was performed with immunoSEQ multiplex PCR; in TCRdb, only in-frame clones are kept and a portion is missing. There are millions of clones in the sample; 85% to 95% occur only once, and more than 0.1% lies in the top ten. Sequenced sample: naive CD4+ T cells sorted from blood. Subset specified: CD45RA+ positively selected. These receptors originate from a man younger than 35 in good health.

This chain uses TRBV7-2 with TRBJ2-3; 8 bases line up with TRBD1. The junction had 7 bases not matched to a gene; V was cut back by 4 bases and J by 4 bases. The CDR3 length is 15 residues. Germline V gene lookup returns CDR1 SGHTA and CDR2 FQGNSA. The CDR3 DNA sequence: TGTGCCAGCAGCTCCGGGACAGGACATGCAGATACGCAGTATTTT. Protein product: CASSSGTGHADTQYF.

Only one count was recorded for this clone. The chain couples TRBV5-1 to TRBJ2-2; TRBD2 agrees at 7 bases. Germline CDR1 reads SGHRS; CDR2 reads YFSETQ. The CDR3 covers 13 residues. The trim removed 4 bases at V and 6 bases at J, leaving 3 bases unmatched. The CDR3 is CASSTGLAGELFF. The CDR3 DNA reads TGCGCCAGCAGCACCGGACTAGCCGGGGAGCTGTTTTTT.

This clone showed up just once. The J gene is TRBJ2-1, the V gene TRBV11-2, with 7 bases that match TRBD2. In germline, CDR1 is SGHAT, CDR2 FQNNGV. Losses at the gene ends were 5 bases for V and 4 bases for J; bases not matched to a gene: 5. CDR3 length: 14 amino acids. CDR3 DNA: TGTGCCAGCAGCCCTTCCGGGGGGTACAATGAGCAGTTCTTC. Translating gives CASSPSGGYNEQFF.

This chain connects TRBV2 to TRBJ1-3, with D unclear. Deletions cut 5 bases from V and 2 bases from J, with 4 bases between. The CDR3 has 12 residues. Germline V lookup: CDR1 SNHLY, CDR2 FYNNEI. This chain's CDR3 is CASSMAGNTIYF. DNA of the CDR3: TGTGCCAGCAGTATGGCTGGAAACACCATATATTTT. Variable domain in full (rest from reference TRBV2 and TRBJ1-3): EPEVTQTPSHQVTQMGQEVILRCVPISNHLYFYWYRQILGQKVEFLVSFYNNEISEKSEIFDDQFSVERPDGSNFTLKIRSTKLEDSAMYFCASSMAGNTIYFGEGSWLTVV.

Ten or more counts support this clone. The J gene is TRBJ2-2, the V gene TRBV29-1; D is ambiguous. The CDR3 is 15 residues long. Trimming removed 7 bases from V and 1 base from J, with 16 bases in between. Germline CDR1 SQVTM, CDR2 ANQGSEA. The DNA of the CDR3 is TGCAGCGCCGATGTCGCAGGTCGGAACACCGGGGAGCTGTTTTTT. Translating gives CSADVAGRNTGELFF.

The chain employs TRBV6-1 and TRBJ2-5, with D tentatively TRBD1 (6 bases). This CDR3 has 14 residues. Germline V gene lookup returns CDR1 MNHNS and CDR2 SASEGT. V was cut by 6 bases and J by 0 bases, with 11 bases left in between. CDR3 amino acids: CASSVQGYQETQYF. The DNA of the CDR3 is TGTGCCAGCAGCGTCCAGGGGTACCAAGAGACCCAGTACTTC.

V gene TRBV28 combines with J gene TRBJ2-3; D possibly matches TRBD1 or TRBD2 (6 bases each). V was cut by 6 bases and J by 7 bases, with 8 bases left in between. This CDR3 contains 11 residues. Germline lookup yields CDR1 MDHEN and CDR2 SYDVKM. The CDR3 region has the DNA TGTGCCAGCAGGGGGGGCCATACGCAGTATTTT. It translates to CASRGGHTQYF.

Points on this clone: The sample holds other DNA sequences that translate to the same CDR3. V is TRBV5-4 and J is TRBJ2-3; D is uncertain. Trimming left V 4 bases short and J 0 bases short, with 6 bases between. The CDR3 has 13 residues. Germline CDR1 SGHNT, CDR2 YYREEE (reference sequence). The CDR3 bases are TGTGCCAGCAGCCCGCCTAGCACAGATACGCAGTATTTT. Amino acids: CASSPPSTDTQYF.

V gene TRBV16 combines with J gene TRBJ2-7; 7 positions agree with TRBD1. V gave up 0 bases and J gave up 2 bases; unmatched junction bases: 4. Germline CDR1 reads KGHSY; CDR2 reads FQNENV. The CDR3 covers 15 residues. The CDR3 protein is CASSQSGTATYEQYF. The CDR3 DNA sequence: TGTGCCAGCAGCCAATCCGGGACAGCAACCTACGAGCAGTACTTC.

As regards this clone: The sample contains more than one DNA sequence encoding this CDR3. V gene TRBV5-1 combines with J gene TRBJ2-7; TRBD1 matches 9 bases. In germline, CDR1 is SGHRS, CDR2 YFSETQ. This CDR3 has 14 amino acids. With 3 bases clipped from V and 0 bases from J, the junction kept 1 base outside the gene matches. This chain's CDR3 is CASSSGQGSYEQYF. DNA for the CDR3: TGCGCCAGCAGCTCGGGACAGGGCTCCTACGAGCAGTACTTC.

This rearrangement joins TRBV5-4 to TRBJ1-1; D is unresolved. The V end was cut by 4 bases, the J end by 5 bases, with 15 bases between. The CDR3 sequence is 14 residues long. From germline, CDR1 is SGHNT and CDR2 YYREEE (reference sequence). The CDR3 loop reads CASSPNGLGTEAFF. The CDR3 coding sequence is TGTGCCAGCAGCCCTAACGGCCTGGGGACTGAAGCTTTCTTT.

This clone appeared once. The CDR3 loop is CATSRAGDLETQYF. CDR3 nucleotides: TGTGCCACCAGCAGAGCGGGAGACTTGGAGACCCAGTACTTC. The chain couples TRBV15 to TRBJ2-5; possible D gene TRBD2, 6 bases. The V end lost 1 base, the J end lost 5 bases, and 11 bases lay between the germline ends. Germline CDR1 is LNHNV and CDR2 is YYDKDF (reference sequence). The CDR3 has 14 amino acids.

The V gene is TRBV13, the J gene TRBJ2-3, with 9 bases that match TRBD2. Germline trimming cut 0 bases from V and 7 bases from J; bases unmatched to any gene: 14. The CDR3 extends over 18 amino acids. Germline assignment: CDR1 PRHDT and CDR2 FYEKMQ (reference sequence). Here the CDR3 DNA reads TGTGCCAGCAGCTTAGGCCTTTTAGGGCTAGCGGGGCCATATACGCAGTATTTT. Amino acids: CASSLGLLGLAGPYTQYF.

The chain has TRBV5-1 and TRBJ2-1; D is ambiguous. The CDR3 runs 14 residues. V was clipped by 3 bases and J by 7 bases, with 14 bases between them. Looked up from germline, CDR1 is SGHRS and CDR2 is YFSETQ. The CDR3: CASSSLGRVNEQFF. As DNA, the CDR3 is TGCGCCAGCAGCTCGTTAGGCCGGGTAAATGAGCAGTTCTTC.

The rearrangement links TRBV18 to TRBJ1-5; 9 bases agree with TRBD1. The CDR3 is 14 amino acids. V trimming: 2 bases; J trimming: 9 bases; junction bases outside the gene matches: 5. CDR1 is KGHSH and CDR2 is LQKENI in the germline V gene. The CDR3 here is CASSPGDRAGPQHF. The CDR3 DNA is TGTGCCAGCTCACCAGGGGACAGGGCAGGGCCCCAGCATTTT. Full variable domain (missing parts from reference TRBV18 and TRBJ1-5): NAGVMQNPRHLVRRRGQEARLRCSPMKGHSHVYWYRQLPEEGLKFMVYLQKENIIDESGMPKERFSAEFPKEGPSILRIQQVVRGDSAAYFCASSPGDRAGPQHFGDGTRLSIL.

The chain links TRBV9 to TRBJ1-5; 7 bases line up with TRBD1. The junction had 3 bases not matched to a gene; V was cut back by 3 bases and J by 3 bases. The V gene's germline CDR1 is SGDLS and CDR2 YYNGEE. The CDR3 is 14 amino acids. This CDR3 reads CASSATGDNQPQHF. The CDR3 nucleotides read TGTGCCAGCAGCGCTACAGGGGACAATCAGCCCCAGCATTTT.

The J gene is TRBJ1-2, the V gene TRBV30; 9 positions agree with TRBD1. The CDR3 covers 14 residues. Trimming cost V 0 bases and J 8 bases; bases outside gene matches: 7. Looked up from germline, CDR1 is GTSNPN and CDR2 is SVGIG (reference sequence). The CDR3 region is CAWSVQGTGSGYTF. The CDR3 nucleotides read TGTGCCTGGAGTGTACAAGGGACAGGGAGCGGCTACACCTTC. The complete variable domain, with remaining parts taken from reference TRBV30 and TRBJ1-2, reads SQTIHQWPATLVQPVGSPLSLECTVEGTSNPNLYWYRQAAGRGLQLLFYSVGIGQISSEVPQNLSASRPQDRQFILSSKKLLLSDSGFYLCAWSVQGTGSGYTFGSGTRLTVV.

The chain employs TRBV6-5 and TRBJ2-7, with no clear D. The CDR3 has 13 residues. The germline CDR1 and CDR2 sequences are MNHEY and SVGAGI. Trimming stripped 5 bases from V and 0 bases from J, with 8 bases between. The CDR3 sequence is CASSRPASYEQYF. CDR3 DNA sequence: TGTGCCAGCAGTCGCCCGGCCTCCTACGAGCAGTACTTC.

The V gene is TRBV7-2, the J gene TRBJ2-7; D is possibly TRBD2 (6 bases). V lost 3 bases to trimming and J lost 2 bases, with 14 bases between them. CDR1 is SGHTA and CDR2 is FQGNSA in the germline V gene. The CDR3 contains 15 residues. As DNA, the CDR3 is TGTGCCAGCAGCTTTCAGCACGGGGGACCCTACGAGCAGTACTTC. This translates into CASSFQHGGPYEQYF. Supplemented by reference TRBV7-2 and TRBJ2-7, the full variable domain reads GAGVSQSPSNKVTEKGKDVELRCDPISGHTALYWYRQSLGQGLEFLIYFQGNSAPDKSGLPSDRFSAERTGGSVSTLTIQRTQQEDSAVYLCASSFQHGGPYEQYFGPGTRLTVT.

The V gene is TRBV15, the J gene TRBJ2-5; D remains unclear. Germline V gives CDR1 LNHNV, CDR2 YYDKDF (reference sequence). This CDR3 comprises 14 residues. V gave up 5 bases and J gave up 2 bases, with 12 bases separating them. In DNA form, the CDR3 reads TGTGCCACCAGCCGCTTGTCGCGGCAAGAGACCCAGTACTTC. It encodes CATSRLSRQETQYF.

The chain uses TRBV5-1 and TRBJ2-1; D remains ambiguous. Looked up from germline, CDR1 is SGHRS and CDR2 is YFSETQ. V was shortened by 4 bases and J by 2 bases, with 22 bases between the two germline ends. This CDR3 is built from 18 residues. In DNA, the CDR3 is TGCGCCAGCAGCCGTGGTAGCCTCAACTCTTTAACCTACAATGAGCAGTTCTTC. Translation: CASSRGSLNSLTYNEQFF.

A single count supports this clone. The chain recombines TRBV5-8 with TRBJ1-6; D uncertain. CDR1 and CDR2 from the germline V gene are SGHTS and YDEGEE. With 0 bases removed from V and 8 bases from J, the gap between germline ends came to 6 bases. This CDR3 region has 13 residues. DNA for the CDR3: TGTGCCAGCAGCTTGGCAGGTTATTCACCCCTCCACTTT. Amino acids: CASSLAGYSPLHF.

Comments on this clone: The same CDR3 also results from other DNA sequences found in this sample. This chain joins TRBV7-9 and TRBJ2-1; TRBD1 agrees at 10 bases. The V segment lost 5 bases and the J segment 0 bases; nucleotides outside the gene matches: 1. Germline CDR1 SEHNR, CDR2 FQNEAQ (reference sequence). The length of the CDR3 is 15 residues. The CDR3, as DNA: TGTGCCAGCAGCCGGACAGGGGGCTCCTACAATGAGCAGTTCTTC. Amino acids: CASSRTGGSYNEQFF.